This passage covers 19 T cell receptor beta chains from one sample sequenced in a study of Graves' ophthalmopathy and Graves' hyperthyroidism. TCR beta CDR3 amplification used RNA transcripts. The library came from an HTBI-primed first-round RT-PCR and a second-round multiplex PCR. TCRdb re-called the multiplex PCR reads through MiXCR, storing one row per CDR3 protein. The sample carries about 1.1 million distinct CDR3 sequences, 35% to 40% recorded once. What was sequenced was peripheral blood or thyroid tissue (not recorded which). The receptor source for this set is an adult man with Graves' hyperthyroidism.

This clonotype was counted many times. The V call is TRBV9, the J call TRBJ2-5, with 7 positions matching TRBD2. V shed 4 bases, J shed 7 bases, and the junction held 13 bases outside the gene matches. The germline V gene encodes CDR1 SGDLS and CDR2 YYNGEE. CDR3 length: 15 amino acids. The CDR3 DNA reads TGTGCCAGCAGCTTAGGGGCGGGGGACCCATCGACCCAGTACTTC. It codes for CASSLGAGDPSTQYF. Complete variable domain (other parts from reference TRBV9 and TRBJ2-5): DSGVTQTPKHLITATGQRVTLRCSPRSGDLSVYWYQQSLDQGLQFLIQYYNGEERAKGNILERFSAQQFPDLHSELNLSSLELGDSALYFCASSLGAGDPSTQYFGPGTRLLVL.

The rearrangement uses TRBV11-2 and TRBJ2-5; D uncertain. The CDR3 has 14 residues. Per germline, CDR1 SGHAT and CDR2 FQNNGV. The ends were cut back, 3 bases at V and 5 bases at J, with 13 bases in the middle. The CDR3, as DNA: TGTGCCAGCAGCTTCTACACCGGCAGGGAGACCCAGTACTTC. Translated: CASSFYTGRETQYF.

V usage is TRBV20-1 and J usage is TRBJ1-5; tentatively, D is TRBD1 (5 bases). This CDR3 is 12 amino acids long. The V end lost 4 bases, the J end lost 3 bases, and 7 bases lay between the germline ends. CDR1 is DFQATT, CDR2 SNEGSKA, per germline (reference sequence). As DNA, the CDR3 is TGCAGTGCTACGGACAACAATCAGCCCCAGCATTTT. Protein sequence: CSATDNNQPQHF.

This clonotype occurred once. This chain links TRBV30 with TRBJ1-1; D ambiguous. V lost 1 base and J lost 3, with 9 bases in between. CDR3 size: 13 residues. Germline CDR1 is GTSNPN and CDR2 is SVGIG (reference sequence). The CDR3 protein is CAWSGGFDTEAFF. The DNA of the CDR3 is TGTGCCTGGAGTGGAGGGTTCGACACTGAAGCTTTCTTT.

The chain has TRBV7-9 and TRBJ1-2; 8 bases are a match to TRBD1. This CDR3 is 13 amino acids long. After removal of 5 bases from V and 6 bases from J, the junction contained 5 bases not matched to a gene. The germline gives CDR1 SEHNR, CDR2 FQNEAQ (reference sequence). CDR3 region: CASSTTGADGYTF. The DNA of the CDR3 is TGTGCCAGCAGCACGACAGGGGCAGATGGCTACACCTTC.

This clonotype was recorded many times. V and J are TRBV29-1 and TRBJ2-7, with 8 bases aligning to TRBD1. The CDR3 consists of 13 residues. With V trimmed by 3 bases and J by 7 bases, 8 bases remained unmatched. Germline CDR1 reads SQVTM; CDR2 reads ANQGSEA. The CDR3 nucleotides read TGCAGCGTTGATGGTCCCAGGGGGCGGGAGCAGTACTTC. Its translation: CSVDGPRGREQYF.

This clonotype has a count of ten or more. This rearrangement joins TRBV7-9 to TRBJ2-7; a possible D gene is TRBD2 (5 bases). V was clipped by 4 bases and J by 5 bases, with 9 bases between them. This CDR3 contains 12 residues. Germline V lookup: CDR1 SEHNR, CDR2 FQNEAQ (reference sequence). CDR3 region: CASSWTQNEQYF. In nucleotides, the CDR3 is TGTGCCAGCAGCTGGACTCAAAACGAGCAGTACTTC. Complete variable domain (other parts from reference TRBV7-9 and TRBJ2-7): DTGVSQNPRHKITKRGQNVTFRCDPISEHNRLYWYRQTLGQGPEFLTYFQNEAQLEKSRLLSDRFSAERPKGSFSTLEIQRTEQGDSAMYLCASSWTQNEQYFGPGTRLTVT.

The genes are TRBV6-5 and TRBJ2-7, with a tentative D call TRBD1 (6 bases). Looked up from germline, CDR1 is MNHEY and CDR2 is SVGAGI. Trimming cost V 0 bases and J 5 bases, with 11 bases left between them. There are 14 residues in the CDR3. The CDR3 region is CASSYSTGAHEQYF. The CDR3 nucleotides are TGTGCCAGCAGTTACTCGACAGGTGCCCACGAGCAGTACTTC.

The chain joins TRBV15 to TRBJ2-5; 10 nucleotides line up with TRBD1. This CDR3 has 17 amino acids. Germline V CDR1 and CDR2: LNHNV, YYDKDF (reference sequence). The ends lost 8 bases at V and 5 bases at J; junction bases unmatched: 17. The CDR3 sequence: CATRRQGASGARETQYF. In DNA form, the CDR3 reads TGTGCCACCCGTCGACAGGGGGCAAGTGGGGCCAGGGAGACCCAGTACTTC.

This clonotype appeared many times. The chain couples TRBV28 to TRBJ1-1, with D unclear. Germline loops: CDR1 MDHEN, CDR2 SYDVKM. Trimming pared 6 bases from V and 8 bases from J, leaving 16 bases between. The CDR3 loop spans 13 amino acids. The CDR3 DNA sequence: TGTGCCAGCAGCAAAACTAGAAAGACGGAAGCTTTCTTT. This encodes CASSKTRKTEAFF. Based on the CDR3 plus reference TRBV28 and TRBJ1-1, the full variable domain is DVKVTQSSRYLVKRTGEKVFLECVQDMDHENMFWYRQDPGLGLRLIYFSYDVKMKEKGDIPEGYSVSREKKERFSLILESASTNQTSMYLCASSKTRKTEAFFGQGTRLTVV.

This clonotype was counted ten times or more. The J gene is TRBJ2-2, the V gene TRBV5-8; D not resolved. This CDR3 is 12 amino acids long. Per the germline V gene, CDR1 is SGHTS and CDR2 is YDEGEE. V lost 2 bases, J lost 6 bases, and 5 bases lay in between. The CDR3, as DNA: TGTGCCAGCAGCTTAGTGGCCGGGGAGCTGTTTTTT. Translated: CASSLVAGELFF. The full variable domain, in which reference TRBV5-8 and TRBJ2-2 provide the parts outside the CDR3, is EAGVTQSPTHLIKTRGQQATLRCSPISGHTSVYWYQQALGLGLQFLLWYDEGEERNRGNFPPRFSGRQFPNYSSELNVNALELEDSALYLCASSLVAGELFFGEGSRLTVL.

This clonotype was observed a handful of times. The chain is built from TRBV5-5 and TRBJ1-4; D perhaps matches TRBD1 (6 bases). The CDR3 runs 18 residues. The V end was cut by 3 bases, the J end by 2 bases, with 20 bases between. Germline V CDR1 and CDR2: SGHKS, YYEKEE (reference sequence). The CDR3 nucleotides are TGTGCCAGCAGCTACCCTCCGGGACACACGGCGACTAATGAAAAACTGTTTTTT. Translation gives CASSYPPGHTATNEKLFF.

CDR3 in amino acids: CSVVGPSGRGTGANVLTF. The CDR3, as DNA: TGCAGCGTTGTGGGGCCTAGCGGGAGAGGGACTGGGGCCAACGTCCTGACTTTC. The chain combines TRBV29-1 with TRBJ2-6; 10 bases match TRBD2. Germline V CDR1 and CDR2: SQVTM, ANQGSEA. V lost 4 bases to trimming and J lost 2 bases; unmatched junction nucleotides: 11. The CDR3 contains 18 residues.

This clonotype was seen repeatedly, ten times or more. The CDR3 loop reads CASSLGTWGGAQPQHF. Here the CDR3 DNA reads TGTGCCAGCAGCTTAGGTACCTGGGGGGGGGCTCAGCCCCAGCATTTT. This rearrangement joins TRBV7-8 to TRBJ1-5, with D possibly matching TRBD1 (6 bases). CDR3 length: 16 residues. Germline loops: CDR1 SGHVS, CDR2 FQNEAQ. V lost 1 base and J lost 6, with 16 bases in between. Together with reference TRBV7-8 and TRBJ1-5, the CDR3 gives the full variable domain: GAGVSQSPRYKVAKRGQDVALRCDPISGHVSLFWYQQALGQGPEFLTYFQNEAQLDKSGLPSDRFFAERPEGSVSTLKIQRTQQEDSAVYLCASSLGTWGGAQPQHFGDGTRLSIL.

This chain uses TRBV4-3 with TRBJ2-6; D tentatively reads TRBD1 or TRBD2 (5 bases each). Trimming took off 0 bases at V and 2 bases at J, with 17 bases between the two ends. The CDR3 contains 19 residues. Germline V gene data show CDR1 as LGHNA and CDR2 as YSLEER. Here the CDR3 reads CASSQELGGRSAGANVLTF. For the CDR3, the DNA is TGCGCCAGCAGCCAAGAACTTGGGGGTAGATCGGCTGGGGCCAACGTCCTGACTTTC.

As regards this clonotype: Mismatch with germline at one junction end may stem from a read error. The chain carries TRBV9 and TRBJ1-2, with a weak D call TRBD1 (6 bases). The CDR3 covers 15 residues. Per germline, CDR1 SGDLS and CDR2 YYNGEE. DNA for the CDR3: TGCGCCAGCAGCGTAGCATCACAGGGACAAGATGGCCACACCTTC. Translation gives CASSVASQGQDGHTF.

For the CDR3, the DNA is TGTGCCAGCAGCCAAGTAGACGGGTTGGGCACTGAAGCTTTCTTT. It encodes CASSQVDGLGTEAFF. The chain has TRBV4-2 and TRBJ1-1; D is ambiguous. Germline assignment: CDR1 LGHNA and CDR2 YNFKEQ. The length of the CDR3 is 15 residues. V lost 1 base and J lost 4, with 13 bases in between.

The chain couples TRBV7-9 to TRBJ1-6, with D possibly TRBD1 on 5 matching bases. In germline, CDR1 is SEHNR, CDR2 FQNEAQ (reference sequence). V was pared by 4 bases and J by 10 bases, with 17 bases between. This CDR3 is built from 15 residues. Written as DNA, the CDR3 is TGTGCCAGCAGCTCGGGACCCCATGAAGGGTCACCCCTCCACTTT. This codes for CASSSGPHEGSPLHF.

The chain carries TRBV7-2 and TRBJ1-1; 8 bases are a match to TRBD1. V dropped 6 bases and J dropped 8; count of bases not matched to a gene: 14. CDR1 is SGHTA, CDR2 FQGNSA, per germline. CDR3 length equals 15 residues. CDR3 region: CASRGGQGGSSEAFF. CDR3 bases: TGTGCCAGCAGGGGCGGACAGGGTGGTTCAAGCGAAGCTTTCTTT.